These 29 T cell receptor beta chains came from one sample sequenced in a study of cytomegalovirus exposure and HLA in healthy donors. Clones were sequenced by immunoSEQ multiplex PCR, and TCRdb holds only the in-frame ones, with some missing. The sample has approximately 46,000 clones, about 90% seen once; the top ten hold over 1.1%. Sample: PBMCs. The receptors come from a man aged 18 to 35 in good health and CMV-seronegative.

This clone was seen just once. The CDR3 loop is CASSDRGRYGYTF. For the CDR3, the DNA is TGTGCCAGCAGTGACAGGGGGAGGTATGGCTACACCTTC. The chain joins TRBV6-5 to TRBJ1-2, with 9 bases aligning to TRBD1. V lost 5 bases to trimming and J lost 5 bases; unmatched junction nucleotides: 3. This CDR3 region has 13 residues. Germline V lookup: CDR1 MNHEY, CDR2 SVGAGI.

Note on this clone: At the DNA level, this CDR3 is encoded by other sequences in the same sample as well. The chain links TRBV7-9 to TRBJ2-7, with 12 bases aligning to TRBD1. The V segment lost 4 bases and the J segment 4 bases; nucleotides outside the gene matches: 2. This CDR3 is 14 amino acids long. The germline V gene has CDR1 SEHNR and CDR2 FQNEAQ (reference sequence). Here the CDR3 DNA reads TGTGCCAGCAGCTCGGGACAGGGGGCTTACGAGCAGTACTTC. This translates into CASSSGQGAYEQYF.

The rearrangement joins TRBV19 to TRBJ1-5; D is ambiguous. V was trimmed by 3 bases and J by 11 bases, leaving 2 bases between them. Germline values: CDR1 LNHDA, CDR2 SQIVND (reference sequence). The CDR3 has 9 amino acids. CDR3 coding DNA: TGTGCCAGTAGTATCACCCAGCATTTT. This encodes CASSITQHF.

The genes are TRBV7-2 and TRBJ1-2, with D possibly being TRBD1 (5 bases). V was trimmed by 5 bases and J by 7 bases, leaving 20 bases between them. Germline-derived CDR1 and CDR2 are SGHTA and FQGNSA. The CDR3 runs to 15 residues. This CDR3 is CASSPDRAGFGGYTF. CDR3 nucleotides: TGTGCCAGCAGCCCCGACCGGGCAGGGTTTGGTGGCTACACCTTC.

The chain's CDR3 is CASGRPRGGNTEAFF. Here the CDR3 DNA reads TGTGCCAGCGGTAGGCCCAGAGGGGGGAACACTGAAGCTTTCTTT. This chain connects TRBV27 to TRBJ1-1; the D gene is possibly TRBD1 (6 bases). This CDR3 is built from 15 residues. From germline, CDR1 is MNHEY and CDR2 SMNVEV (reference sequence). V gave up 8 bases and J gave up 1 base, with 17 bases separating them.

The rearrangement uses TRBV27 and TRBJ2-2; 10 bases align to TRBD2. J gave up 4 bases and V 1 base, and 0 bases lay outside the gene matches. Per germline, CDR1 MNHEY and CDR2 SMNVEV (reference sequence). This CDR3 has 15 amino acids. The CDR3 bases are TGTGCCAGCAGTTTATGGACTAGCGGCACCGGGGAGCTGTTTTTT. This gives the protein CASSLWTSGTGELFF.

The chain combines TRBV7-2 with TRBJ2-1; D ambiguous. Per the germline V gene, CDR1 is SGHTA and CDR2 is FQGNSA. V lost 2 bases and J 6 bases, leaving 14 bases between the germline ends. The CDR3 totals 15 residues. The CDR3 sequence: CASSLIQLVPNEQFF. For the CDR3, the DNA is TGTGCCAGCAGCTTAATCCAATTAGTCCCCAATGAGCAGTTCTTC.

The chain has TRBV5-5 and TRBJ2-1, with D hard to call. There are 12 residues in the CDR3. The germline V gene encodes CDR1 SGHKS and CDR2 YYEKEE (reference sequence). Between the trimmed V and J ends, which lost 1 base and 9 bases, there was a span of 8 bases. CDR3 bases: TGTGCCAGCAGCTTGTTCGCGATTGAGCAGTTCTTC. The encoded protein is CASSLFAIEQFF.

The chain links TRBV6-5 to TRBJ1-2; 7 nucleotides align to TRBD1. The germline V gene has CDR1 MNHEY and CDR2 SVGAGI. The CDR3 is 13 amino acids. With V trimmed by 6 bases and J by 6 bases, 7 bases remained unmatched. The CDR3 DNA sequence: TGTGCCAGCAGACCCTCAGGGGGAGATGGCTACACCTTC. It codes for CASRPSGGDGYTF.

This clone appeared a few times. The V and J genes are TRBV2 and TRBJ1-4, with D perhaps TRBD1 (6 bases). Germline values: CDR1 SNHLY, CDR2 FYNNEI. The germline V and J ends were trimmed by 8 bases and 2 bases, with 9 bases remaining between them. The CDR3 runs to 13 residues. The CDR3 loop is CASGRGTNEKLFF. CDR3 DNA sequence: TGTGCCAGCGGTAGGGGGACTAATGAAAAACTGTTTTTT.

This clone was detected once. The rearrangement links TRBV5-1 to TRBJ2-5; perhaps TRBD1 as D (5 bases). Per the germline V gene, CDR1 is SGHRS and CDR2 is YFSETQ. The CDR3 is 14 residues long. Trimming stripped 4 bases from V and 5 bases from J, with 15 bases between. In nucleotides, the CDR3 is TGCGCCAGCAGCCCACGGACACAGTGGGAGACCCAGTACTTC. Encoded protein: CASSPRTQWETQYF. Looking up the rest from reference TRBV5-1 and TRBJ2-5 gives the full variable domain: KAGVTQTPRYLIKTRGQQVTLSCSPISGHRSVSWYQQTPGQGLQFLFEYFSETQRNKGNFPGRFSGRQFSNSRSEMNVSTLELGDSALYLCASSPRTQWETQYFGPGTRLLVL.

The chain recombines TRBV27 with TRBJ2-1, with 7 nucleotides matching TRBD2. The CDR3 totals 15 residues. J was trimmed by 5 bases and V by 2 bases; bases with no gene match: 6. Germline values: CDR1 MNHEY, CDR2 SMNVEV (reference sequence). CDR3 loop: CASSLNGLGNNEQFF. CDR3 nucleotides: TGTGCCAGCAGTTTAAATGGACTAGGTAACAATGAGCAGTTCTTC.

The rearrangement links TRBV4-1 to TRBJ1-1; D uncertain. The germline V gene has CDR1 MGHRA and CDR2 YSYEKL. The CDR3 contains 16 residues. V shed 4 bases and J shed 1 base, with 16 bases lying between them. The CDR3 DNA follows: TGCGCCAGCAGCCCGAGGGAAGGGCGGGAGAACACTGAAGCTTTCTTT. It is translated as CASSPREGRENTEAFF.

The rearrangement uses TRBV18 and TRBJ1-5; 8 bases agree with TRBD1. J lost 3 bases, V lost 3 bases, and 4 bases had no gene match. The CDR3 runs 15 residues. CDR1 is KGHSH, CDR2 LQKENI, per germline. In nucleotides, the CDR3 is TGTGCCAGCTCACCGATGACAGGGGTCAATCAGCCCCAGCATTTT. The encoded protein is CASSPMTGVNQPQHF.

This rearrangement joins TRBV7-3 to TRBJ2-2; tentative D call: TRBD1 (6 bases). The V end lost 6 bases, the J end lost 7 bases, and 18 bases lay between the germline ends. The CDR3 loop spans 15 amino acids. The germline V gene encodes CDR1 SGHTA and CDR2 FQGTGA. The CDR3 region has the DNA TGTGCCAGCAGTTCAATGGGGGCTACGGGCGGGGAGCTGTTTTTT. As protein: CASSSMGATGGELFF. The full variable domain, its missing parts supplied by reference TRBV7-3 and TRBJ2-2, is GAGVSQTPSNKVTEKGKYVELRCDPISGHTALYWYRQSLGQGPEFLIYFQGTGAADDSGLPNDRFFAVRPEGSVSTLKIQRTERGDSAVYLCASSSMGATGGELFFGEGSRLTVL.

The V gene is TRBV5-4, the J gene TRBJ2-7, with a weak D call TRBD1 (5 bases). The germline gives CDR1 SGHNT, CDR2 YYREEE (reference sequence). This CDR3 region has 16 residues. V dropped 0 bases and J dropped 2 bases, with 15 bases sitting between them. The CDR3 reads CASSLASKGQTYEQYF. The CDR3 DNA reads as TGTGCCAGCAGCTTGGCTTCTAAGGGGCAGACCTACGAGCAGTACTTC.

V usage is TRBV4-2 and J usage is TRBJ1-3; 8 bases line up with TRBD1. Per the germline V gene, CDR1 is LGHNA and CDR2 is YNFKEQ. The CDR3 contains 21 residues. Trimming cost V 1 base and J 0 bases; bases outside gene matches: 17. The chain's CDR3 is CASSQVLGLVGQADSGNTIYF. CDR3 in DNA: TGTGCCAGCAGCCAAGTATTGGGGTTGGTGGGACAGGCTGACTCTGGAAACACCATATATTTT.

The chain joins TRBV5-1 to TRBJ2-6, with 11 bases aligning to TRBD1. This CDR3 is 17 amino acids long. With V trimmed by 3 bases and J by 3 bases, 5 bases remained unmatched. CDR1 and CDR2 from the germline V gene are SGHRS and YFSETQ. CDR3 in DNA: TGCGCCAGCAGCTCTGGACAGGGGGCCGGTGGGGCCAACGTCCTGACTTTC. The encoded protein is CASSSGQGAGGANVLTF.

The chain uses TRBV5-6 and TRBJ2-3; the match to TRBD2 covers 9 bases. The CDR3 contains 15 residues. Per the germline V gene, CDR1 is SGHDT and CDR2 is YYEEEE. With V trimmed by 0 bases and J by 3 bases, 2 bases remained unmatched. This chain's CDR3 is CASSLGLAVTDTQYF. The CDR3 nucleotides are TGTGCCAGCAGCTTGGGACTAGCGGTGACAGATACGCAGTATTTT.

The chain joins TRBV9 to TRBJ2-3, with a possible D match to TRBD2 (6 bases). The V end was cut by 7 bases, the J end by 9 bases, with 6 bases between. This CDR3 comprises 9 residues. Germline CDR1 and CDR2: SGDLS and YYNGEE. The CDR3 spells CASGGTQYF. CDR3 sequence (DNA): TGTGCCAGCGGGGGGACGCAGTATTTT.

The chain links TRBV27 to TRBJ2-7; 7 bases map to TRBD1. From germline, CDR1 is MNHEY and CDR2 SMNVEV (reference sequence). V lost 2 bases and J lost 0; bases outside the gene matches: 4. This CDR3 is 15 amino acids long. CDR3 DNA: TGTGCCAGCAGTTTAAAACCAGGGGGCTCCTACGAGCAGTACTTC. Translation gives CASSLKPGGSYEQYF.

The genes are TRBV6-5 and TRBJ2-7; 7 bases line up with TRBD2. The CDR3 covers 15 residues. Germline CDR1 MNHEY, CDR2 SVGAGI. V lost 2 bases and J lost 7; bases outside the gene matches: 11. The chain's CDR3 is CASSYRPSGLGEQYF. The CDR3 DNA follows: TGTGCCAGCAGTTACCGGCCTAGCGGTCTGGGTGAGCAGTACTTC.

This chain's CDR3 is CASSPGLGWNEQFF. The DNA of the CDR3 is TGTGCCAGCAGCCCCGGGTTGGGTTGGAATGAGCAGTTCTTC. This chain joins TRBV7-6 and TRBJ2-1; no definite D call. The CDR3 is 14 amino acids. CDR1 is SGHVS, CDR2 FNYEAQ, per germline. V shed 5 bases and J shed 7 bases, with 15 bases lying between them.

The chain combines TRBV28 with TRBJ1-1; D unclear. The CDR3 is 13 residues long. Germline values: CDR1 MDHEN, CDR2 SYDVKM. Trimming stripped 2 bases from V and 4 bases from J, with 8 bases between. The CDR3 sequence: CASSLRVFTEAFF. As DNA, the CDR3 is TGTGCCAGCAGTTTACGGGTTTTCACTGAAGCTTTCTTT.

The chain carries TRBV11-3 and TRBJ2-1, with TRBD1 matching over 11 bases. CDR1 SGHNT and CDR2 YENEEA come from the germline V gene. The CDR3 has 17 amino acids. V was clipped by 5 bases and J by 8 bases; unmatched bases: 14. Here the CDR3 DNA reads TGTGCCAGCAGCCGCCGTGGTGGGGGACAGGGGGTGGATGAGCAGTTCTTC. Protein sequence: CASSRRGGGQGVDEQFF.

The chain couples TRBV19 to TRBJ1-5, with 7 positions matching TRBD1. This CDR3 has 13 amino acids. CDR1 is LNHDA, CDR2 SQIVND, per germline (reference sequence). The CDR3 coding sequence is TGTGCTTCTTGGTCAGGGGGAGATCAGCCCCAGCATTTT. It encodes CASWSGGDQPQHF.

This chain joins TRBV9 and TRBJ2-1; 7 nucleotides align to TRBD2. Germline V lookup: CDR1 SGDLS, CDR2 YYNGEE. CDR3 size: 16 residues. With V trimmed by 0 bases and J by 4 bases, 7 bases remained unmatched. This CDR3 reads CASSVGSSGAYNEQFF. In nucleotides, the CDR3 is TGTGCCAGCAGCGTAGGTTCGAGCGGGGCATACAATGAGCAGTTCTTC.

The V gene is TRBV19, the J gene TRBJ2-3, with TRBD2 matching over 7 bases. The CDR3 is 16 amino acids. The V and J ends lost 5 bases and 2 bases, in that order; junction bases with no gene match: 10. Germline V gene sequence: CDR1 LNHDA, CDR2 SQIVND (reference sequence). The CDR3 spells CASSPSLAAYTDTQYF. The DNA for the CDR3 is TGTGCCAGTAGTCCTTCTCTAGCGGCTTACACAGATACGCAGTATTTT.

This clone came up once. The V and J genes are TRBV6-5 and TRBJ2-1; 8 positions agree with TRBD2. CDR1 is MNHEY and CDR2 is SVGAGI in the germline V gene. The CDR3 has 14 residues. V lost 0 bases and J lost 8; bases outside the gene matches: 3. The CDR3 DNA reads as TGTGCCAGCAGTTACTCGCCGGGACTAGATGAGCAGTTCTTC. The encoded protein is CASSYSPGLDEQFF.